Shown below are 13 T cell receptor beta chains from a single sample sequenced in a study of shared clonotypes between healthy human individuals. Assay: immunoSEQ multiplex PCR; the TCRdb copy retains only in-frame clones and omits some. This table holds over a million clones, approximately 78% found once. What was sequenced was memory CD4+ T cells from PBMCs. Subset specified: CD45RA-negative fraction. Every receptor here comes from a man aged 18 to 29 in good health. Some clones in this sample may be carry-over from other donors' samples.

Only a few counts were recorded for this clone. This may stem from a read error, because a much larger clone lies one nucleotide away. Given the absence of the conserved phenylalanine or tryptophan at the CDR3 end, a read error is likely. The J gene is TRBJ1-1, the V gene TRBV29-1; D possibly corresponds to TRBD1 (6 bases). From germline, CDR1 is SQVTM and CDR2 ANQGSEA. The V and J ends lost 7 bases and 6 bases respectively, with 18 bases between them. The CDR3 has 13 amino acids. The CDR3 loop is CSAYRDKDAEAFL. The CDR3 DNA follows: TGCAGCGCTTACCGGGACAAGGATGCTGAAGCTTTCCTT.

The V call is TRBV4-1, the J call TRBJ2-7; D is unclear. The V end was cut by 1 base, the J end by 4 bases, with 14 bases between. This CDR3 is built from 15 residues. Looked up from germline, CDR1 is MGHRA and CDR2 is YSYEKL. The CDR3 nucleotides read TGCGCCAGCAGCCAAGTGGATAGGAGTCCGTACGAGCAGTACTTC. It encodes CASSQVDRSPYEQYF.

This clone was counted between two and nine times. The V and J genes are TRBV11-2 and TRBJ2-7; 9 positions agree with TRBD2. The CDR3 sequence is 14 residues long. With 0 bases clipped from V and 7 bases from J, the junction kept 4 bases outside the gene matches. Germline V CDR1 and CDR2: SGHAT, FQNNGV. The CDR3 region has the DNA TGTGCCAGCAGCTTAGACGCGGGAGGGCGTGAGCAGTACTTC. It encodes CASSLDAGGREQYF. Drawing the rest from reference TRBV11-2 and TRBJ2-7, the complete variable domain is EAGVAQSPRYKIIEKRQSVAFWCNPISGHATLYWYQQILGQGPKLLIQFQNNGVVDDSQLPKDRFSAERLKGVDSTLKIQPAKLEDSAVYLCASSLDAGGREQYFGPGTRLTVT.

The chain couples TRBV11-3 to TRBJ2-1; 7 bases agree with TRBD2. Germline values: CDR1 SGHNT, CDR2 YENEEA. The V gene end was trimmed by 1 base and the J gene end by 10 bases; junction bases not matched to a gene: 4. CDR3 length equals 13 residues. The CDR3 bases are TGTGCCAGCAGCTTAGTAACACTAGCGGAGCAGTTCTTC. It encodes CASSLVTLAEQFF.

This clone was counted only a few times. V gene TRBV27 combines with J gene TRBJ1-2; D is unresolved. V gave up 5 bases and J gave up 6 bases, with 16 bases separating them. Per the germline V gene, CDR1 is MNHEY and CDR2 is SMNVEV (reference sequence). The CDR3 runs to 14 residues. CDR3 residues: CASSPRGGFNGYTF. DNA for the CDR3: TGTGCCAGCAGTCCAAGAGGAGGGTTCAATGGCTACACCTTC.

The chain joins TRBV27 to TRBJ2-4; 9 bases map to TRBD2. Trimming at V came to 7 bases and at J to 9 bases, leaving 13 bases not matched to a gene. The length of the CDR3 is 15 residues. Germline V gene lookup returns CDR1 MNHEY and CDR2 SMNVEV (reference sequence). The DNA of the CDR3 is TGTGCCAGCATAATCGGACTAGCGACAGATATCATTCAGTACTTC. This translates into CASIIGLATDIIQYF.

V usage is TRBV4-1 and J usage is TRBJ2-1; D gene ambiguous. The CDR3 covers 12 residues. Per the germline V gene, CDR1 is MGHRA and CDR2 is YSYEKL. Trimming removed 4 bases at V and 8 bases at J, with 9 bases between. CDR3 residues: CASSRPPDEQFF. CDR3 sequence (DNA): TGCGCCAGCAGCCGTCCCCCGGATGAGCAGTTCTTC.

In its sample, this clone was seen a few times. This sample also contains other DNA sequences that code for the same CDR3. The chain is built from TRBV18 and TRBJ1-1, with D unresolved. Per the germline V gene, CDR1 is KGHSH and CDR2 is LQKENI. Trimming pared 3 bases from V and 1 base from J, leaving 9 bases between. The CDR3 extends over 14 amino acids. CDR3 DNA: TGTGCCAGCTCACCGGGAGGGTCGAACACTGAAGCTTTCTTT. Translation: CASSPGGSNTEAFF.

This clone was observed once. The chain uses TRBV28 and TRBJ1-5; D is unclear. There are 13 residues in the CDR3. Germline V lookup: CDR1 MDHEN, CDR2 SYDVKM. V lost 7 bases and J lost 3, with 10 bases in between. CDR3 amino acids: CASTLQLNQPQHF. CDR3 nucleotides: TGTGCCAGCACCTTACAACTCAATCAGCCCCAGCATTTT.

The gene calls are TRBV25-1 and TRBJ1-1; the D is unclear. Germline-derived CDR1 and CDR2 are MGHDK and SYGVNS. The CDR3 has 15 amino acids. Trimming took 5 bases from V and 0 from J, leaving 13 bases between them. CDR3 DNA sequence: TGTGCCAGCAGTCCCCCGCGGCAGATGAACACTGAAGCTTTCTTT. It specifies CASSPPRQMNTEAFF.

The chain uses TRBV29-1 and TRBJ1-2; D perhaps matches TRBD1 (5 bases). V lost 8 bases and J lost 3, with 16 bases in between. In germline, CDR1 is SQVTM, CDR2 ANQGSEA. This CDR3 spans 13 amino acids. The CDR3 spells CSSLGAPHYGYTF. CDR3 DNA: TGCAGCTCCCTTGGGGCGCCTCACTATGGCTACACCTTC.

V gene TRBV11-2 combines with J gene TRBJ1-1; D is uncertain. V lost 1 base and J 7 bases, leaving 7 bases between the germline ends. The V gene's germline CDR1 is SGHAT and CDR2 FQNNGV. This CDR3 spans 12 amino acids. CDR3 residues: CASSLGWREAFF. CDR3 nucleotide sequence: TGTGCCAGCAGCTTAGGGTGGCGTGAAGCTTTCTTT.

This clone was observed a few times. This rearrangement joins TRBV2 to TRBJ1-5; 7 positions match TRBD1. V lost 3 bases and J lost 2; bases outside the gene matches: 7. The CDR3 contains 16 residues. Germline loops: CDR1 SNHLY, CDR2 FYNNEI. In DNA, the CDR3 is TGTGCCAGCAGTGAGGAAGGGGGCGCGGGCAATCAGCCCCAGCATTTT. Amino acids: CASSEEGGAGNQPQHF.